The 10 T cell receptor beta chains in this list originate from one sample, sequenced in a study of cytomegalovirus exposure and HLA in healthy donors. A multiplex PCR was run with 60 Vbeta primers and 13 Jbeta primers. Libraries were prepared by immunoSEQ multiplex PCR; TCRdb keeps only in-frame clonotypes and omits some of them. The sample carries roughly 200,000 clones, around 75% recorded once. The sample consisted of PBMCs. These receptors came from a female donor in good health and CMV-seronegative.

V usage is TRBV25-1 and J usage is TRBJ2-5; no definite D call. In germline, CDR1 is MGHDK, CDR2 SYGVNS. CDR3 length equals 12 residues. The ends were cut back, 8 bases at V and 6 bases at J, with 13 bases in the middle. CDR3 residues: CASGSGMKTQYF. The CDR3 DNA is TGTGCCAGCGGTTCAGGTATGAAGACCCAGTACTTC.

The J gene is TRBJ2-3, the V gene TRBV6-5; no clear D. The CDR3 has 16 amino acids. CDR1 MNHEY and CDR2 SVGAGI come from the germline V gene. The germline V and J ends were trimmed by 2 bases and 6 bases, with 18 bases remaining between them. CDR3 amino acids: CASSYRSLTVWDTQYF. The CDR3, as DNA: TGTGCCAGCAGTTACCGTTCTCTGACTGTATGGGATACGCAGTATTTT.

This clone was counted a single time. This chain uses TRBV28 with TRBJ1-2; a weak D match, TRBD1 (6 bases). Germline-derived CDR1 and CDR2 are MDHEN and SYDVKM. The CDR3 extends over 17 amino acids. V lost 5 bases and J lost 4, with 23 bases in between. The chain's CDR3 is CASSLPGGGGVGYGYTF. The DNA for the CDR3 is TGTGCCAGCAGTCTCCCCGGTGGGGGGGGCGTTGGCTATGGCTACACCTTC.

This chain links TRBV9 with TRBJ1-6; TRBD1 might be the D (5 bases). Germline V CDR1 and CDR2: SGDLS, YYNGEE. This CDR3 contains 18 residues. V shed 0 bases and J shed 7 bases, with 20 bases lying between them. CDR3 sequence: CASSVAPIEATANSPLHF. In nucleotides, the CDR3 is TGTGCCAGCAGCGTAGCCCCTATTGAGGCGACAGCCAATTCACCCCTCCACTTT.

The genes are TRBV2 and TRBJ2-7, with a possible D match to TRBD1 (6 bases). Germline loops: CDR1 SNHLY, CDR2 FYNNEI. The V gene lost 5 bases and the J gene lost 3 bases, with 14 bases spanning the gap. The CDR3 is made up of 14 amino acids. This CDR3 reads CASSLRTANYEQYF. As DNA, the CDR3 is TGTGCCAGCAGTTTGAGGACAGCTAACTACGAGCAGTACTTC.

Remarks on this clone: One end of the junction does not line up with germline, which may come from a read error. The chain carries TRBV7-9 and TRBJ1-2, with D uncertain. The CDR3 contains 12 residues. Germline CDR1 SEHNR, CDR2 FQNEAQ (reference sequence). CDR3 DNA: TGTTCCAGCCGATTTGCTACCTATGGCTACACCTTC. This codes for CSSRFATYGYTF.

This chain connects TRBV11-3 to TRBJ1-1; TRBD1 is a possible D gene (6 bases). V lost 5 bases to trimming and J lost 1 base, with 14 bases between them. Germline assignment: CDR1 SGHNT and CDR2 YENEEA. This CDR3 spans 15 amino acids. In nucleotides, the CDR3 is TGTGCCAGCAGCCCTAGGACAGCCCCGAACACTGAAGCTTTCTTT. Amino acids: CASSPRTAPNTEAFF.

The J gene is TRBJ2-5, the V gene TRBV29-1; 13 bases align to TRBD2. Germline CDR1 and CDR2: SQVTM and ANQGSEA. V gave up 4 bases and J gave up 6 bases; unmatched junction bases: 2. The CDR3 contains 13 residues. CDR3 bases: TGCAGCGTTGGACTAGCGGGGGGACAGACCCAGTACTTC. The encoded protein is CSVGLAGGQTQYF.

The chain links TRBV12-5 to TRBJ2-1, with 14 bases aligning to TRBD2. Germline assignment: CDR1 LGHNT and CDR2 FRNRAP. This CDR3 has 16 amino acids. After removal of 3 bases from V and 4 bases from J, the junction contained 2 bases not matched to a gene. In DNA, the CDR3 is TGTGCTAGTGGTTTAAGACTAGCGGGGGGGTACAATGAGCAGTTCTTC. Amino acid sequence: CASGLRLAGGYNEQFF.

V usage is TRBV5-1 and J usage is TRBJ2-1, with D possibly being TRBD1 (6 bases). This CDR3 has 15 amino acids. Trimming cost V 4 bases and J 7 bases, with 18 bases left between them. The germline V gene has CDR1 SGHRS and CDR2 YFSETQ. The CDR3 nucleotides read TGCGCCAGCAGCACTGGGATCCGGACAGAGAATGAGCAGTTCTTC. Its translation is CASSTGIRTENEQFF.